Listed here are 19 T cell receptor beta chains from one sample, sequenced in a study of cytomegalovirus exposure and HLA in healthy donors. PCR amplification relied on 60 Vbeta primers (plus 13 Jbeta primers). The data were produced by immunoSEQ multiplex PCR, yet TCRdb's version contains in-frame clones alone and is incomplete. The top ten clones hold around 1.5% of a sample with some 150,000 clones, around 73% of them seen once. The material sequenced was PBMCs. These TCRs come from a female donor in good health and CMV-seronegative.

In this sample, this clone turned up a few times. V is TRBV6-6 and J is TRBJ2-7, with 7 bases lining up with TRBD1. The CDR3 extends over 13 amino acids. From germline, CDR1 is MNHNY and CDR2 SVGAGI (reference sequence). The J segment lost 5 bases and the V segment lost 8 bases, leaving 9 bases of the junction unmatched. The CDR3 nucleotides read TGTGCCAGCGCCGACAGGGCGAGAGACGAGCAGTACTTC. This codes for CASADRARDEQYF.

This sequence joins TRBV5-1 and TRBJ1-6, with D unclear. Germline loops: CDR1 SGHRS, CDR2 YFSETQ. The CDR3 is made up of 15 amino acids. Trimming pared 0 bases from V and 9 bases from J, leaving 13 bases between. The CDR3 DNA follows: TGCGCCAGCAGCTTGGACCCAAGGGAGGGTTCACCCCTCCACTTT. Translation gives CASSLDPREGSPLHF. Using reference TRBV5-1 and TRBJ1-6 for the parts outside the CDR3, the full variable domain is KAGVTQTPRYLIKTRGQQVTLSCSPISGHRSVSWYQQTPGQGLQFLFEYFSETQRNKGNFPGRFSGRQFSNSRSEMNVSTLELGDSALYLCASSLDPREGSPLHFGNGTRLTVT.

The chain links TRBV19 to TRBJ1-5; D is unresolved. CDR1 is LNHDA and CDR2 is SQIVND in the germline V gene (reference sequence). V lost 7 bases, J lost 0 bases, and 10 bases lay in between. The CDR3 is 14 residues long. The CDR3 coding sequence is TGTGCCAGTACCGAGGCCTATAGCAATCAGCCCCAGCATTTT. It yields the protein CASTEAYSNQPQHF.

V is TRBV7-9 and J is TRBJ2-7; a weak D match, TRBD2 (6 bases). Trimming stripped 1 base from V and 2 bases from J, with 9 bases between. This CDR3 region has 14 residues. Germline assignment: CDR1 SEHNR and CDR2 FQNEAQ (reference sequence). CDR3 sequence (DNA): TGTGCCAGCAGCTTAGGAGGGGAGGCCTACGAGCAGTACTTC. It codes for CASSLGGEAYEQYF.

The count of this clone is one. This chain joins TRBV7-2 and TRBJ2-3; a possible D gene is TRBD1 (5 bases). V was clipped by 2 bases and J by 4 bases, with 13 bases between them. This CDR3 region has 15 residues. Germline V gene lookup returns CDR1 SGHTA and CDR2 FQGNSA. CDR3: CASSLWTNGADTQYF. The CDR3 nucleotides are TGTGCCAGCAGCTTATGGACAAACGGCGCAGATACGCAGTATTTT.

J is TRBJ1-6 and V is TRBV6-6, with TRBD1 as a possible D gene (5 bases). V shed 6 bases and J shed 13 bases, with 22 bases lying between them. Germline V gene data show CDR1 as MNHNY and CDR2 as SVGAGI (reference sequence). The CDR3 has 15 amino acids. The chain's CDR3 is CASRSFRAARSPLHF. The CDR3 DNA is TGTGCCAGCAGATCGTTCAGGGCGGCTCGGTCGCCCCTCCACTTT.

The rearrangement links TRBV7-9 to TRBJ2-3, with TRBD1 matching 8 bases. V shed 3 bases and J 6 bases; nucleotides not matched to a gene: 5. Germline V CDR1 and CDR2: SEHNR, FQNEAQ (reference sequence). This CDR3 has 14 amino acids. The CDR3 loop reads CASSFGTGGDTQYF. DNA of the CDR3: TGTGCCAGCAGCTTTGGGACAGGTGGGGATACGCAGTATTTT.

The table lists this clone with a few counts. The rearrangement uses TRBV6-1 and TRBJ1-4, with D perhaps TRBD1 (5 bases). The ends were cut back, 8 bases at V and 8 bases at J, with 15 bases in the middle. Looked up from germline, CDR1 is MNHNS and CDR2 is SASEGT. This CDR3 region has 13 residues. The CDR3 DNA is TGTGCCAGCGGGACTGGGGCACGGGAAAAACTGTTTTTT. It translates to CASGTGAREKLFF.

This chain links TRBV5-1 with TRBJ1-1; the D gene is possibly TRBD1 (6 bases). V was trimmed by 4 bases and J by 0 bases, leaving 16 bases between them. The CDR3 covers 16 residues. From germline, CDR1 is SGHRS and CDR2 YFSETQ. CDR3 residues: CASSRDIRSLNTEAFF. CDR3 nucleotides: TGCGCCAGCAGCCGGGACATTAGATCCCTGAACACTGAAGCTTTCTTT.

This rearrangement joins TRBV27 to TRBJ1-2, with D perhaps TRBD1 (6 bases). V lost 1 base to trimming and J lost 3 bases, with 18 bases between them. The CDR3 has 17 amino acids. Per the germline V gene, CDR1 is MNHEY and CDR2 is SMNVEV (reference sequence). As DNA, the CDR3 is TGTGCCAGCAGTTTATGCCGAGACAGGCGAAGGGACTATGGCTACACCTTC. Translating it yields CASSLCRDRRRDYGYTF.

The J gene is TRBJ1-2, the V gene TRBV2; the match to TRBD1 covers 7 bases. The CDR3 covers 15 residues. Trimming at V came to 5 bases and at J to 7 bases, leaving 13 bases not matched to a gene. Germline V gives CDR1 SNHLY, CDR2 FYNNEI. Here the CDR3 DNA reads TGTGCCAGCAGTTCGGACAGGCAGCGGGCCTCTGGCTACACCTTC. Translated, it gives CASSSDRQRASGYTF.

The chain links TRBV9 to TRBJ2-7; possible D gene TRBD1, 5 bases. Germline V gives CDR1 SGDLS, CDR2 YYNGEE. This CDR3 is built from 13 residues. Trimming removed 3 bases at V and 6 bases at J, with 13 bases between. The CDR3, as DNA: TGTGCCAGCAGCGCGGACATTGGAAGCGAGCAGTACTTC. The encoded protein is CASSADIGSEQYF.

V usage is TRBV28 and J usage is TRBJ1-3, with D perhaps TRBD1 (5 bases). The germline gives CDR1 MDHEN, CDR2 SYDVKM. Trimming took off 2 bases at V and 3 bases at J, with 11 bases between the two ends. The CDR3 loop spans 15 amino acids. CDR3 DNA sequence: TGTGCCAGCAGTTTAGGTCCCAGGGTTGGAAACACCATATATTTT. This sequence encodes CASSLGPRVGNTIYF.

The chain combines TRBV10-1 with TRBJ1-1; tentative D call: TRBD1 (5 bases). The CDR3 is made up of 20 amino acids. Deletions cut 10 bases from V and 1 base from J, with 34 bases between. The germline gives CDR1 WNHNN, CDR2 SYGVQD (reference sequence). In DNA, the CDR3 is TGCGCCACCTCCATTAAAGAGAAGTCTGTGGAGTGGAGGGGGAACACTGAAGCTTTCTTT. It encodes CATSIKEKSVEWRGNTEAFF.

The chain is built from TRBV5-1 and TRBJ1-3; 8 bases map to TRBD1. The junction had 5 bases not matched to a gene; V was cut back by 0 bases and J by 3 bases. This CDR3 is 16 amino acids long. CDR1 and CDR2 from the germline V gene are SGHRS and YFSETQ. Written as DNA, the CDR3 is TGCGCCAGCAGCTTGGGGACAGGGCCGAGTGGAAACACCATATATTTT. It is translated as CASSLGTGPSGNTIYF.

Concerning this clone itself: The junction differs from germline at one of its ends, possibly a read error. The chain carries TRBV7-7 and TRBJ2-2; TRBD1 aligns across 7 bases. The CDR3 totals 15 residues. Germline CDR1 reads SSHAT; CDR2 reads FNYEAQ (reference sequence). The CDR3 spells CASSSTGIYTGELFF. The CDR3 coding sequence is TGTGCTAGCAGCTCGACAGGGATTTACACCGGGGAGCTGTTTTTT.

This chain connects TRBV28 to TRBJ1-1, with 7 bases matching TRBD1. The trim removed 11 bases at V and 0 bases at J, leaving 15 bases unmatched. Looked up from germline, CDR1 is MDHEN and CDR2 is SYDVKM. This CDR3 has 16 residues. CDR3 region: CAGSTGSLTMNTEAFF. In DNA form, the CDR3 reads TGTGCCGGTTCGACAGGGAGCCTTACTATGAACACTGAAGCTTTCTTT.

CDR3 in amino acids: CASSQPGQGATETQYF. The CDR3, as DNA: TGTGCCAGCAGCCAACCGGGACAGGGGGCTACGGAGACCCAGTACTTC. The chain is built from TRBV7-8 and TRBJ2-5; 12 nucleotides align to TRBD1. V shed 5 bases and J 5 bases; nucleotides not matched to a gene: 9. The CDR3 sequence is 16 residues long. Germline-derived CDR1 and CDR2 are SGHVS and FQNEAQ. Combining the CDR3 with reference TRBV7-8 and TRBJ2-5 gives the whole variable domain GAGVSQSPRYKVAKRGQDVALRCDPISGHVSLFWYQQALGQGPEFLTYFQNEAQLDKSGLPSDRFFAERPEGSVSTLKIQRTQQEDSAVYLCASSQPGQGATETQYFGPGTRLLVL.

Only one count was recorded for this clone. The chain is built from TRBV5-4 and TRBJ2-3, with 7 bases identical to TRBD1. Trimming took 6 bases from V and 3 from J; bases not matched to a gene: 10. The length of the CDR3 is 15 residues. Germline CDR1 is SGHNT and CDR2 is YYREEE (reference sequence). CDR3 amino acids: CASIRQGGPTDTQYF. Here the CDR3 DNA reads TGTGCCAGCATTCGACAGGGCGGCCCTACAGATACGCAGTATTTT. Variable domain in full (rest from reference TRBV5-4 and TRBJ2-3): ETGVTQSPTHLIKTRGQQVTLRCSSQSGHNTVSWYQQALGQGPQFIFQYYREEENGRGNFPPRFSGLQFPNYSSELNVNALELDDSALYLCASIRQGGPTDTQYFGPGTRLTVL.